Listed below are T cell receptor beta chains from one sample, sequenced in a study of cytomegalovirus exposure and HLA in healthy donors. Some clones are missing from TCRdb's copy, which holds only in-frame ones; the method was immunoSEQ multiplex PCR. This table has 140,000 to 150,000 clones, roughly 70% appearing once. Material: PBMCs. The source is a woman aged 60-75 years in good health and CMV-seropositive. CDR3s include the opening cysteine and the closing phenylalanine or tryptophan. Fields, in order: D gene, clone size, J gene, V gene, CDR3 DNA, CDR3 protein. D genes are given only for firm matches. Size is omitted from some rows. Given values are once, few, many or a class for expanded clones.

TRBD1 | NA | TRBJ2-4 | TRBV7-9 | TGTGCCAGCAGCCCCGACAGGGCCCAAAACATTCAGTACTTC | CASSPDRAQNIQYF
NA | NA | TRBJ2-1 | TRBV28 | TGTGCCAGCAGTTTGGGGGCGGCCCGATCCAATGAGCAGTTCTTC | CASSLGAARSNEQFF
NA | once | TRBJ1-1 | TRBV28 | TGTGCCAGCAAATTGACGGACAGCAATGAAGCTTTCTTT | CASKLTDSNEAFF
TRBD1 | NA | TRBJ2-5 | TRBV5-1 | TGCGCCAGCAGCCTGGACCCGACAGGGTTCGGCGAGACCCAGTACTTC | CASSLDPTGFGETQYF
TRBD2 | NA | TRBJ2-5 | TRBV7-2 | TGTGCCAGCAGCCCGGCGGGGGGGCGGGAGCAGTACTTC | CASSPAGGREQYF
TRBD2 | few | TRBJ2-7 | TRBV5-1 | TGCGCCAGCAGCTTCATCGGGACTAGCGGCTACGAGCAGTACTTC | CASSFIGTSGYEQYF
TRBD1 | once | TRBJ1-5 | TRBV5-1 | TGCGCCAGCAGCTTGGGGGACAGGGCCGGTCAGCCCCAGCATTTT | CASSLGDRAGQPQHF
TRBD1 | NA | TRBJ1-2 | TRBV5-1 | TGCGCCAGCAGCTTGGCTGGGACAGGTTACGTCTATGGCTACACCTTC | CASSLAGTGYVYGYTF
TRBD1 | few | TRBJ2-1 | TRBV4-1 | TGCGCCAGCAGCCCTGCACAGGGGAACTCCTACAATGAGCAGTTCTTC | CASSPAQGNSYNEQFF
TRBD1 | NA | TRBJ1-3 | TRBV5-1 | TGCGCCAGCAGCTCAGGGACAGGGGGAAACACCATATATTTT | CASSSGTGGNTIYF
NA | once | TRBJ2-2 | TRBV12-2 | TGTGCAAGTCGCTTACCTGGACTAGGCACCGGGGAGCTGTTTTTT | CASRLPGLGTGELFF
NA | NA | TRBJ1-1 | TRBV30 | TGTGCCTCGCGGATTAAGAACACTGAAGCTTTCTTT | CASRIKNTEAFF
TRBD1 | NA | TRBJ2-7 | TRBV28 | TGTGCCAGCAGTTCCACAGGGGGACCTTCCTACGAGCAGTACTTC | CASSSTGGPSYEQYF
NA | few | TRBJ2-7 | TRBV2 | TGTGCCAGTACGATTGGCGGGATTTACGAGCAGTACTTC | CASTIGGIYEQYF
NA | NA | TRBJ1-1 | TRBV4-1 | TGCGCCAGCAGCCAAGATGGCAGGGTGTATATGAACACTGAAGCTTTCTTT | CASSQDGRVYMNTEAFF
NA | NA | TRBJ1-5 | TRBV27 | TGTGCCAGCAGTTTAGTAGAGCCCCAGCATTTT | CASSLVEPQHF
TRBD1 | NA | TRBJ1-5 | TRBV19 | TGTGCCAGTAGTATAACAGGGGGCGGTCAGCCCCAGCATTTT | CASSITGGGQPQHF
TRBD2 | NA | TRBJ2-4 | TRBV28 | TGTGCCAGCAGTTCTGGGACTAGTAGGAACATTCAGTACTTC | CASSSGTSRNIQYF
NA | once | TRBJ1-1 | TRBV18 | TGTGCCAGCTCACCCAATGGGGCACCAACTGAAGCTTTCTTT | CASSPNGAPTEAFF
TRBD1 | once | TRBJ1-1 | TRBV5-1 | TGCGCCAGCAGCTTGGAGGGGACAGACATGAACACTGAAGCTTTCTTT | CASSLEGTDMNTEAFF
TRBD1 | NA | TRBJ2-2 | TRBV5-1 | TGCGCCAGCAGCGCTCCGGGACAGGTCAACACCGGGGAGCTGTTTTTT | CASSAPGQVNTGELFF
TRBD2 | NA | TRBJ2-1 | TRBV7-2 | TGTGCCAGCAGCTTAGGGCTAGCGGGTAATGAGCAGTTCTTC | CASSLGLAGNEQFF
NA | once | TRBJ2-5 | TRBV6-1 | TGTGCCAGCAGTGAAGCGCCCGCGGGGTGGGAGACCCAGTACTTC | CASSEAPAGWETQYF
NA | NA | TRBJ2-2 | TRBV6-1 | TGTGCCAGCACCGTACTAGGGCCCGGGGAGCTGTTTTTT | CASTVLGPGELFF
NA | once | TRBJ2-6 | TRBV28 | TGTGCCACCGTCAGGGCAGTTGGGGCCAACGTCCTGACTTTC | CATVRAVGANVLTF